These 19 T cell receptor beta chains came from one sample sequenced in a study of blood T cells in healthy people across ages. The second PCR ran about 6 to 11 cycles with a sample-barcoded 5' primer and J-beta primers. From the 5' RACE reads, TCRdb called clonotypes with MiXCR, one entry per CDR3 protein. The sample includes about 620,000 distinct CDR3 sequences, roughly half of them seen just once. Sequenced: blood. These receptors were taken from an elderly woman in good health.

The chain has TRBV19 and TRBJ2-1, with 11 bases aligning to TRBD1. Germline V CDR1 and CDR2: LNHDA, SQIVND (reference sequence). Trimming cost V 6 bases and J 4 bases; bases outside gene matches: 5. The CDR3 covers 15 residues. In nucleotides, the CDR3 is TGTGCCAGTAGCATGGGACAGGGGGGATACAATGAGCAGTTCTTC. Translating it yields CASSMGQGGYNEQFF.

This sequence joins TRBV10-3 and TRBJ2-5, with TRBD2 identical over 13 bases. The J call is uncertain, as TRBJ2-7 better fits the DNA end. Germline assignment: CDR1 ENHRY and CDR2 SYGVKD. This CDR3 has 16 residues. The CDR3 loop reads CAISIGLAGDSYEQYF. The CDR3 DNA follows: TGTGCCATCAGCATCGGACTAGCGGGGGATAGCTACGAGCAGTACTTC.

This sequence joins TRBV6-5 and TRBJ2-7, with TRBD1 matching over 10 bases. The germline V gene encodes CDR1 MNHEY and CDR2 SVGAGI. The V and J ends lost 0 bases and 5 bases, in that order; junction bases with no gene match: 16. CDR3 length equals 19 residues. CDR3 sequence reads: CASSYSPGTGAAGLHEQYF. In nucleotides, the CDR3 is TGTGCCAGCAGTTACTCACCTGGGACAGGGGCCGCCGGCCTACACGAGCAGTACTTC.

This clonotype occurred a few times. CDR3 DNA sequence: TGTGCCAGCTCAGACTGGGGTATCGGGGAGCTGTTTTTT. Translating it yields CASSDWGIGELFF. The rearrangement joins TRBV12-3 or TRBV12-4 to TRBJ2-2; D is unresolved. Trimming removed 8 bases from V and 7 bases from J, with 14 bases in between. The CDR3 length is 13 residues.

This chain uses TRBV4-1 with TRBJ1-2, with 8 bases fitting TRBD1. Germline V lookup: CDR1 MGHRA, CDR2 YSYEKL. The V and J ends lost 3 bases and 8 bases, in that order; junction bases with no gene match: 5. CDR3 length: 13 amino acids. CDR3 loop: CASSQDRAVGYTF. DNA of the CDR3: TGCGCCAGCAGCCAGGACAGGGCGGTCGGCTACACCTTC.

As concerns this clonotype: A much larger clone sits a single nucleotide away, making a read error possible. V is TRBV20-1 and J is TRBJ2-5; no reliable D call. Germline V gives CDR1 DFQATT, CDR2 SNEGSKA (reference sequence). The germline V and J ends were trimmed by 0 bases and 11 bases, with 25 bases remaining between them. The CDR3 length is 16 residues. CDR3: CSARDPATRQYNEQYF. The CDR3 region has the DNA TGCAGTGCTAGAGATCCGGCTACTCGGCAATACAATGAGCAGTACTTC.

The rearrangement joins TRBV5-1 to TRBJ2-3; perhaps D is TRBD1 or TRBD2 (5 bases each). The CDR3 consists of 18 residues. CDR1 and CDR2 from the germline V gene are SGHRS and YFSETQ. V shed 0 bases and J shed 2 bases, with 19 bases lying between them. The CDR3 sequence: CASSLAGIRVATTDTQYF. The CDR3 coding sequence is TGCGCCAGCAGCTTGGCCGGGATCAGGGTTGCCACCACAGATACGCAGTATTTT.

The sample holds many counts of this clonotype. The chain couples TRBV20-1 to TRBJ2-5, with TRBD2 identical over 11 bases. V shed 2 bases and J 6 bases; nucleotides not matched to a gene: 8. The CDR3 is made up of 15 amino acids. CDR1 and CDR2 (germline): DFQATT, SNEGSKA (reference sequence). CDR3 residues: CSARLSSGGLKTQYF. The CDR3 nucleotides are TGCAGTGCTAGACTATCTAGCGGGGGGTTAAAGACCCAGTACTTC.

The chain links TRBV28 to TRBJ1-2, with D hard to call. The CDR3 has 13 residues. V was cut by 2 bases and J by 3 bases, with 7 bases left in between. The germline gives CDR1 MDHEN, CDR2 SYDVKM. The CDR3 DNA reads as TGTGCCAGCAGTTTACGGCCCCACTATGGCTACACCTTC. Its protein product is CASSLRPHYGYTF.

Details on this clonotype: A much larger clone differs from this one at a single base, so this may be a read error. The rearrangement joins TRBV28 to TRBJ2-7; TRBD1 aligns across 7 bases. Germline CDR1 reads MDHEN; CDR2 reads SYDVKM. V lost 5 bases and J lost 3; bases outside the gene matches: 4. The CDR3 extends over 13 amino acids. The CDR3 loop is CASSGRQGYEQYF. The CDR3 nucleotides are TGTGCCAGCAGTGGGCGACAGGGCTACGAGCAGTACTTC.

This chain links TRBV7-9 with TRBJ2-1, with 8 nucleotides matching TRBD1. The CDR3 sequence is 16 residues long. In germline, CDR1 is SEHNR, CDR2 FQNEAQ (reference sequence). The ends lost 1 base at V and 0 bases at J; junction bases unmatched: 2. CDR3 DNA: TGTGCCAGCAGCTTAGGCGACAGGGGCTCCTACAATGAGCAGTTCTTC. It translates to CASSLGDRGSYNEQFF.

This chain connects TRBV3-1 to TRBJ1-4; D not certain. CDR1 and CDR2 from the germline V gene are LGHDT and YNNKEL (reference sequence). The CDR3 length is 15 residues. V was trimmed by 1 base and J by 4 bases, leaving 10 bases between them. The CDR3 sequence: CASSQGTGINEKLFF. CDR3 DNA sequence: TGTGCCAGCAGCCAAGGAACTGGGATTAATGAAAAACTGTTTTTT.

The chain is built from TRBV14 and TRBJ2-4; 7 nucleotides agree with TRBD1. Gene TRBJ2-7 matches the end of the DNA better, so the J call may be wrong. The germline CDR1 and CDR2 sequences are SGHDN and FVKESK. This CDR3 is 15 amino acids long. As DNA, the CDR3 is TGTGCCAGCAGCCAACTACAGGGGACCACCTACGAGCAGTACTTC. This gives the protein CASSQLQGTTYEQYF.

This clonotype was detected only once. In DNA form, the CDR3 reads TGCAGTGCTCTACCCTCGGGACAGCAAGAGACCCAGTACTTC. Encoded protein: CSALPSGQQETQYF. The chain couples TRBV20-1 to TRBJ2-5; TRBD1 agrees at 7 bases. The CDR3 extends over 14 amino acids. With V trimmed by 5 bases and J by 2 bases, 8 bases remained unmatched. Germline V CDR1 and CDR2: DFQATT, SNEGSKA (reference sequence).

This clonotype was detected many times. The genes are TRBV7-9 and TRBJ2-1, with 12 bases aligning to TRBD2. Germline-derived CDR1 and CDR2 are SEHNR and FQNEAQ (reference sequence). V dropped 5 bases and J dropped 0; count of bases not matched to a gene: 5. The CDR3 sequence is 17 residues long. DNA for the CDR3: TGTGCCAGCAGCCCTCGGACTAGCGGGAACTCCTACAATGAGCAGTTCTTC. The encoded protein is CASSPRTSGNSYNEQFF.

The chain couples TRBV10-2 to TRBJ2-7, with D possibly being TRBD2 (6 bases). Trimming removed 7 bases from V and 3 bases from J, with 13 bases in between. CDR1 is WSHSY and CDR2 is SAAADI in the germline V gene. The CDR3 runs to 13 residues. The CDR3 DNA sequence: TGCGCCAGCAAATCGGGACTTAACTACGAGCAGTACTTC. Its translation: CASKSGLNYEQYF.

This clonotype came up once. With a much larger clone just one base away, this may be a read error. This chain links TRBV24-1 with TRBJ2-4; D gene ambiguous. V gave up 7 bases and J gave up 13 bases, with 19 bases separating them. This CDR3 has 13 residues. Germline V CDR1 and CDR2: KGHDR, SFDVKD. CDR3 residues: CATSSNSLFEQYF. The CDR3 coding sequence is TGTGCCACCAGCTCGAATTCCCTCTTTGAGCAGTACTTC.

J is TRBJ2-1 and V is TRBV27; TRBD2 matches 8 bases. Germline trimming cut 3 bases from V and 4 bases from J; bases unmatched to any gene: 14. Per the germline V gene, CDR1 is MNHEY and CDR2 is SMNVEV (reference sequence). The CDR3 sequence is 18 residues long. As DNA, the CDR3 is TGTGCCAGCAGTTTTCTTGGGGGGGCTAGCGGGTTATACAATGAGCAGTTCTTC. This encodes CASSFLGGASGLYNEQFF.

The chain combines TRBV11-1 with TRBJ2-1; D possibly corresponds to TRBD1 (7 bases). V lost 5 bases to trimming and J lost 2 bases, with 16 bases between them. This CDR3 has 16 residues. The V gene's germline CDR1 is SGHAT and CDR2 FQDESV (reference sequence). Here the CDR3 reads CASSRATRGAYNEQFF. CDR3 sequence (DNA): TGTGCCAGCAGCAGAGCGACCAGGGGGGCCTACAATGAGCAGTTCTTC.